Each of the 15 T cell receptor beta chains below was sequenced from the same sample in a study of blood T cell repertoires in COVID-19 (dated by TCRdb to about 2020). Library creation used the immunoSEQ multiplex PCR assay. The source is immuneACCESS, and TCRdb retained only in-frame sequences with V and J called. Part of the clones is not carried over; for the studies checked, unresolved V genes explain less than half of this, and the remainder is unexplained. This sample comprises 350,000 to 400,000 clones, under 90% of them detected only once. The top ten clonotypes cover 1.7% of the sample. Specimen: PBMCs or T cells enriched from blood (not recorded which). These receptors all come from a woman aged 25-40 years who had recovered from COVID-19.

The CDR3 loop reads CASSLQGANQPQHF. The CDR3 nucleotides read TGTGCCAGCAGCTTACAGGGGGCGAATCAGCCCCAGCATTTT. V gene TRBV11-1 combines with J gene TRBJ1-5, with TRBD1 matching 8 bases. V was clipped by 2 bases and J by 4 bases; unmatched bases: 1. CDR1 is SGHAT and CDR2 is FQDESV in the germline V gene (reference sequence). This CDR3 comprises 14 residues.

This clone was picked up one time. This chain joins TRBV5-1 and TRBJ2-3; 7 bases match TRBD2. Germline loops: CDR1 SGHRS, CDR2 YFSETQ. Unmatched junction bases numbered 11, after V lost 4 bases and J lost 6 bases. The CDR3 extends over 15 amino acids. CDR3 loop: CASSILRLAADTQYF. The CDR3 nucleotides are TGCGCCAGCAGCATATTAAGACTAGCTGCGGATACGCAGTATTTT.

This clone was counted once. The V and J genes are TRBV19 and TRBJ2-7, with 8 nucleotides matching TRBD2. Germline V lookup: CDR1 LNHDA, CDR2 SQIVND (reference sequence). V lost 4 bases and J lost 6; bases outside the gene matches: 5. The CDR3 runs to 13 residues. The CDR3 DNA reads as TGTGCCAGTAGTAGGGGGACTAGACGCGAGCAGTACTTC. It yields the protein CASSRGTRREQYF.

The V and J genes are TRBV5-6 and TRBJ1-1; D perhaps matches TRBD1 (6 bases). The germline CDR1 and CDR2 sequences are SGHDT and YYEEEE. The V end was cut by 1 base, the J end by 5 bases, with 12 bases between. The CDR3 spans 14 residues. DNA of the CDR3: TGTGCCAGCAGCTTGACCTACAGGGAAACTGAAGCTTTCTTT. Amino acid sequence: CASSLTYRETEAFF.

The rearrangement links TRBV7-2 to TRBJ1-2; D may be TRBD1 (6 bases). The germline gives CDR1 SGHTA, CDR2 FQGNSA. This CDR3 is 12 amino acids long. V lost 4 bases to trimming and J lost 9 bases, with 12 bases between them. The chain's CDR3 is CASSSKQGRYTF. CDR3 DNA: TGTGCCAGCAGCTCCAAACAGGGCCGCTACACCTTC.

The V gene is TRBV19, the J gene TRBJ2-5, with D perhaps matching TRBD2 (5 bases). In germline, CDR1 is LNHDA, CDR2 SQIVND (reference sequence). The CDR3 consists of 16 residues. Trimming cost V 5 bases and J 5 bases, with 21 bases left between them. The CDR3 protein is CASSPHSTGTGETQYF. As DNA, the CDR3 is TGTGCCAGTAGTCCCCATTCTACGGGAACGGGTGAGACCCAGTACTTC.

This chain's CDR3 is CASSSDRYGYTF. In DNA form, the CDR3 reads TGTGCCAGCAGCTCCGACAGATACGGCTACACCTTC. The genes are TRBV7-2 and TRBJ1-2; maybe TRBD1 (5 bases). This CDR3 contains 12 residues. V gave up 4 bases and J gave up 8 bases, with 11 bases separating them. Germline loops: CDR1 SGHTA, CDR2 FQGNSA.

The CDR3 here is CASRPQGYQPQHF. DNA of the CDR3: TGTGCCAGCAGACCCCAGGGTTATCAGCCCCAGCATTTT. J is TRBJ1-5 and V is TRBV28, with D possibly TRBD1 on 5 matching bases. Between the trimmed V and J ends, which lost 6 bases and 5 bases, there was a span of 11 bases. Germline CDR1 reads MDHEN; CDR2 reads SYDVKM. The CDR3 runs to 13 residues.

As concerns this clone: This specimen includes other DNA sequences encoding the same CDR3. The rearrangement joins TRBV18 to TRBJ1-3; unclear D gene. This CDR3 is built from 15 residues. V lost 0 bases and J 0 bases, leaving 6 bases between the germline ends. Per the germline V gene, CDR1 is KGHSH and CDR2 is LQKENI. In DNA, the CDR3 is TGTGCCAGCTCACCACCTTCAGGCTCTGGAAACACCATATATTTT. Translating it yields CASSPPSGSGNTIYF. The variable domain in full, with the rest retrieved from reference TRBV18 and TRBJ1-3, is NAGVMQNPRHLVRRRGQEARLRCSPMKGHSHVYWYRQLPEEGLKFMVYLQKENIIDESGMPKERFSAEFPKEGPSILRIQQVVRGDSAAYFCASSPPSGSGNTIYFGEGSWLTVV.

The CDR3 region has the DNA TGTGCCACCGCTCAGGGGCTAGCGGGGAACACCGGGGAGCTGTTTTTT. Amino acids: CATAQGLAGNTGELFF. The chain links TRBV24-1 to TRBJ2-2; 8 bases line up with TRBD2. Germline V gives CDR1 KGHDR, CDR2 SFDVKD. J lost 1 base, V lost 9 bases, and 9 bases had no gene match. The CDR3 length is 16 residues.

This clone showed up just once. This chain uses TRBV4-1 with TRBJ1-4; 7 bases are shared with TRBD1. The CDR3 sequence is 18 residues long. The ends lost 0 bases at V and 3 bases at J; junction bases unmatched: 10. In germline, CDR1 is MGHRA, CDR2 YSYEKL. CDR3: CASSQETPGQVANEKLFF. For the CDR3, the DNA is TGCGCCAGCAGCCAAGAAACTCCTGGACAGGTAGCTAATGAAAAACTGTTTTTT.

This chain uses TRBV7-2 with TRBJ1-1; no definite D call. From germline, CDR1 is SGHTA and CDR2 FQGNSA. This CDR3 has 15 amino acids. The V and J ends lost 1 base and 0 bases respectively, with 9 bases between them. The chain's CDR3 is CASSLDPGLNTEAFF. The CDR3 DNA reads as TGTGCCAGCAGCTTAGACCCAGGTTTGAACACTGAAGCTTTCTTT.

In this sample, this clone turned up many times. The V call is TRBV5-4, the J call TRBJ2-2; D unclear. Per germline, CDR1 SGHNT and CDR2 YYREEE (reference sequence). The CDR3 has 16 residues. Trimming removed 4 bases at V and 4 bases at J, with 17 bases between. The CDR3 protein is CASSPDAGSFTGELFF. CDR3 bases: TGTGCCAGCAGCCCAGACGCCGGGTCGTTCACCGGGGAGCTGTTTTTT. Looking up the rest from reference TRBV5-4 and TRBJ2-2 gives the full variable domain: ETGVTQSPTHLIKTRGQQVTLRCSSQSGHNTVSWYQQALGQGPQFIFQYYREEENGRGNFPPRFSGLQFPNYSSELNVNALELDDSALYLCASSPDAGSFTGELFFGEGSRLTVL.

This chain links TRBV7-2 with TRBJ1-6; D gene unclear. V lost 1 base and J 6 bases, leaving 10 bases between the germline ends. The CDR3 contains 15 residues. Germline V CDR1 and CDR2: SGHTA, FQGNSA. The CDR3 sequence: CASSLDQASNSPLHF. DNA of the CDR3: TGTGCCAGCAGCTTAGACCAGGCTTCTAATTCACCCCTCCACTTT.

This clone was seen more than once but under ten times. The rearrangement joins TRBV29-1 to TRBJ1-2, with D unresolved. The CDR3 consists of 12 residues. Trimming cost V 1 base and J 8 bases, with 11 bases left between them. Germline CDR1 SQVTM, CDR2 ANQGSEA. The CDR3 DNA is TGCAGCGTTGAAGCTCCCACGGGGGGCTACACCTTC. Encoded protein: CSVEAPTGGYTF.